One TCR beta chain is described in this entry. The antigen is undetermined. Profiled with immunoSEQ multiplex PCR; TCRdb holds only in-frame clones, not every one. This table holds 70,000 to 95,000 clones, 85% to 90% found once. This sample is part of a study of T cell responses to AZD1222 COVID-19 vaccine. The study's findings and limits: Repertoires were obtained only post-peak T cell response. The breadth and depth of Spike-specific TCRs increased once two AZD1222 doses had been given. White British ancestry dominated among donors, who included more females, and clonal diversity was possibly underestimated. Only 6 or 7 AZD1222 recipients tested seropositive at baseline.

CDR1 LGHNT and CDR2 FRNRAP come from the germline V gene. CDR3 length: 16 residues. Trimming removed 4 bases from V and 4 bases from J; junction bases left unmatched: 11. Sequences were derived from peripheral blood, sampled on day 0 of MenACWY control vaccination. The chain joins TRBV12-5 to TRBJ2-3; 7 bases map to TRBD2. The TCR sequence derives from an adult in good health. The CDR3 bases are TGTGCTAGTGGTTCTCACCTAGCGGAGGGGTCAGATACGCAGTATTTT. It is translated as CASGSHLAEGSDTQYF.